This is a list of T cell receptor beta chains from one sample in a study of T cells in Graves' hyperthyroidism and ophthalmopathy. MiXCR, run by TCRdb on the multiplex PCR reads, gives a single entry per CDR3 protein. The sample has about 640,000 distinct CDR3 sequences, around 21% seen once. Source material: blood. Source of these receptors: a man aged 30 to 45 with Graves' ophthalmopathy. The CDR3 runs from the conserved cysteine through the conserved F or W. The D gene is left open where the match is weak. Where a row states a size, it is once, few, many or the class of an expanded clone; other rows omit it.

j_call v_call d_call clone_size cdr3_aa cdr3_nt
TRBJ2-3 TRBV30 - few CAWTQGGSTDTQYF TGTGCCTGGACGCAGGGCGGGAGCACAGATACGCAGTATTTT
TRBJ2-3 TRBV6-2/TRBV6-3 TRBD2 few CASSSLGTIDTDTQYF TGTGCCAGCAGTTCCCTAGGGACTATTGACACAGATACGCAGTATTTT
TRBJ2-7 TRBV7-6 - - CASSSAALGYEQYF TGTGCCAGCAGCTCGGCAGCCTTAGGTTACGAGCAGTACTTC
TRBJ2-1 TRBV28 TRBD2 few CASSLFRPGGEQFF TGTGCCAGCAGTTTATTCCGCCCGGGGGGTGAGCAGTTCTTC
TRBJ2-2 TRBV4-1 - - CASSQGPVTGELFF TGCGCCAGCAGCCAAGGGCCCGTCACCGGGGAGCTGTTTTTT
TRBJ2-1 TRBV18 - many CASSPPGLARSDEQFF TGTGCCAGCTCACCACCGGGACTGGCCAGAAGCGATGAGCAGTTCTTC
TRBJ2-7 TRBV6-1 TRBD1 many CASSPRTGLNTYEQYF TGTGCCAGCAGTCCCCGGACAGGCCTAAACACCTACGAGCAGTACTTC
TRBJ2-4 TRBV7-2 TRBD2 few CASSPGLGGGRARAKNIQYF TGTGCCAGCAGCCCAGGGTTGGGTGGCGGGAGAGCTAGGGCCAAAAACATTCAGTACTTC
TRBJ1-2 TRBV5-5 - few CASSFRAEQGYGYTF TGTGCCAGCAGCTTCCGCGCGGAACAGGGCTATGGCTACACCTTC
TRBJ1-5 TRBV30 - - CAWSSGYSNQPQHF TGTGCCTGGAGTTCGGGATATAGCAATCAGCCCCAGCATTTT
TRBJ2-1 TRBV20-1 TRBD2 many CSAREGPGLAVYNEQFF TGCAGTGCTAGAGAGGGTCCGGGACTAGCGGTTTACAATGAGCAGTTCTTC
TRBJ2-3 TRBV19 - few CATTRGAEFSTDTQYF TGTGCCACTACTAGGGGAGCGGAATTCAGCACAGATACGCAGTATTTT
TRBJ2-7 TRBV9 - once CASSVGSWARSYEQYF TGTGCCAGCAGCGTAGGTAGTTGGGCTAGGAGTTACGAGCAGTACTTC
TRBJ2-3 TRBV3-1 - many CASSQEWRGTQYF TGTGCCAGCAGCCAAGAATGGCGGGGTACGCAGTATTTT
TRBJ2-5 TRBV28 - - CASSFALIQETQYF TGTGCCAGCAGTTTCGCCCTCATCCAAGAGACCCAGTACTTC
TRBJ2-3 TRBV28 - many CASSPRAGPPADTQYF TGTGCCAGCAGCCCTCGTGCGGGGCCCCCCGCAGATACGCAGTATTTT
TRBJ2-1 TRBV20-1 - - CSARWGARVNEQFF TGCAGTGCTAGGTGGGGGGCACGGGTCAATGAGCAGTTCTTC
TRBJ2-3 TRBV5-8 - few CASSLAIVWQESTDTQYF TGTGCCAGCAGCTTGGCCATCGTCTGGCAGGAGAGCACAGATACGCAGTATTTT
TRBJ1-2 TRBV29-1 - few CSVERRNYGYTF TGCAGCGTTGAGAGGCGTAACTATGGCTACACCTTC
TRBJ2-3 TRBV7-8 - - CASSPRGALPDTQYF TGTGCCAGCAGCCCACGAGGGGCCCTCCCGGATACGCAGTATTTT
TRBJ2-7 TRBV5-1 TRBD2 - CASSLEPWSGKGYEQYF TGCGCCAGCAGCTTGGAACCGTGGAGCGGGAAAGGCTACGAGCAGTACTTC
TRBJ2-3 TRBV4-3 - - CASSQGPSQDTQYF TGCGCCAGCAGCCAAGGACCTTCTCAAGATACGCAGTATTTT
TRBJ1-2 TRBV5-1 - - CASSLDGPGYGYTF TGCGCCAGCAGCTTGGATGGCCCTGGCTATGGCTACACCTTC